This TCR beta chain was recovered during a study of T cells after yellow fever vaccination. One entry per CDR3 protein results from TCRdb running MiXCR on the 5' RACE reads. This table holds a few hundred thousand distinct CDR3 sequences, roughly 8% found once. This CDR3 region has 17 residues. Germline CDR1 and CDR2: KGHDR and SFDVKD. The V and J ends lost 1 base and 4 bases respectively, with 17 bases between them. This clonotype was observed at least ten times. The sample consisted of PBMCs, taken more than 40 days after the first yellow fever vaccination. This TCR derives from a man aged 18 to 35 who received the YFV17D yellow fever vaccine. V usage is TRBV24-1 and J usage is TRBJ2-3; D call uncertain. The CDR3 protein is CATSDFPEGPSADTQYF. The CDR3 region has the DNA TGTGCCACCAGTGATTTTCCGGAAGGGCCAAGCGCAGATACGCAGTATTTT.